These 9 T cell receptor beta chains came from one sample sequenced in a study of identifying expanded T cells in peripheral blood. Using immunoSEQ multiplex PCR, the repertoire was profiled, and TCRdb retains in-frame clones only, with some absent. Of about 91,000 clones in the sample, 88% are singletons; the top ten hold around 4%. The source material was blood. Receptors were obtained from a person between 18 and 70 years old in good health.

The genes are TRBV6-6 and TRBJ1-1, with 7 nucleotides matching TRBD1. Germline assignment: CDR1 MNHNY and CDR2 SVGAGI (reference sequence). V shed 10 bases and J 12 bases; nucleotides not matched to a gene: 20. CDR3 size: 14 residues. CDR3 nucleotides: TGTGCCACCCTCCGGGAGGGGGCCATCTTTAGAACTTTCTTT. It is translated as CATLREGAIFRTFF.

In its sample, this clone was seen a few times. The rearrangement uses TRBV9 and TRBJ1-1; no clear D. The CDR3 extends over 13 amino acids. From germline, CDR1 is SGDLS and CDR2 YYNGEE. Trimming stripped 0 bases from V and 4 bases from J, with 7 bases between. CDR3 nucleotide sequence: TGTGCCAGCAGCGTAGTCGAAGGCACTGAAGCTTTCTTT. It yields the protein CASSVVEGTEAFF.

CDR3 coding DNA: TGTGCCAGCAGGGGACCAAACTATGGCTACACCTTC. This codes for CASRGPNYGYTF. This rearrangement joins TRBV27 to TRBJ1-2; tentative D call: TRBD1 (5 bases). Germline CDR1 and CDR2: MNHEY and SMNVEV (reference sequence). Trimming pared 6 bases from V and 2 bases from J, leaving 7 bases between. The CDR3 contains 12 residues.

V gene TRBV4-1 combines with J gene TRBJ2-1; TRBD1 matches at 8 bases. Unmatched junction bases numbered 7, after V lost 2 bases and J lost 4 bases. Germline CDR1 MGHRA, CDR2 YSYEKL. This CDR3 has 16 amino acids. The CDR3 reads CASSQIGTGEYNEQFF. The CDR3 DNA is TGCGCCAGCAGCCAAATCGGGACAGGAGAATACAATGAGCAGTTCTTC.

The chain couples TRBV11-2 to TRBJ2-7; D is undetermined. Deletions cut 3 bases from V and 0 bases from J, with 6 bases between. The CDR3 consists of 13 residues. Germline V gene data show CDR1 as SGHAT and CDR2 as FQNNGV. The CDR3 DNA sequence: TGTGCCAGCAGCTTCGTTAGCTCCTACGAGCAGTACTTC. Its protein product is CASSFVSSYEQYF.

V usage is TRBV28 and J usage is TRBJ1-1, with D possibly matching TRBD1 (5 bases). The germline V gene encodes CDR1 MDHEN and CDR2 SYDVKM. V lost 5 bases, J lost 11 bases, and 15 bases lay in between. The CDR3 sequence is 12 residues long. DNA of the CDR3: TGTGCCAGCAGTCCCGATGGGGCCGCCGCTTTCTTT. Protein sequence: CASSPDGAAAFF.

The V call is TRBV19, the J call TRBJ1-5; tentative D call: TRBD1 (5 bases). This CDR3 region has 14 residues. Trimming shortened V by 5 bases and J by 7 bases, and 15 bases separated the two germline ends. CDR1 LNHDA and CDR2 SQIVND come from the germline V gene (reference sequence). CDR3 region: CASSGGEGEQPQHF. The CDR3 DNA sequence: TGTGCCAGTAGTGGGGGTGAGGGAGAACAGCCCCAGCATTTT.

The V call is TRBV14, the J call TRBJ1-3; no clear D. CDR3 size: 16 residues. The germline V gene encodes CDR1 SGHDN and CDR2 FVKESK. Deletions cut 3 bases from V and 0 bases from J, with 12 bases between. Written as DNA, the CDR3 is TGTGCCAGCAGCCACCGTGACGGCCCCTCTGGAAACACCATATATTTT. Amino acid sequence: CASSHRDGPSGNTIYF.

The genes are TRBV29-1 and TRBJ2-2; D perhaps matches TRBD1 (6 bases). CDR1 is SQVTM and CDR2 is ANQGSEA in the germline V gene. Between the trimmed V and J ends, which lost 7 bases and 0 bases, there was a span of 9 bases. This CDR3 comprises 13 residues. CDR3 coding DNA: TGCAGCGGTAGACAGGCGAACACCGGGGAGCTGTTTTTT. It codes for CSGRQANTGELFF.